Shown below are 20 T cell receptor beta chains from a single sample sequenced in a study of breast tumors, draining lymph nodes, adjacent tissues. TCRdb redid the calling of the multiplex PCR reads with MiXCR, one entry per CDR3 protein. Of about 200,000 distinct CDR3 sequences in the sample, less than 40% were seen once. The lymph nodes were axillary draining lymph nodes from breast cancer patients. Sequencing was carried out using axillary lymph node tissue. The receptors derive from a female donor with breast cancer. Some clones in this sample may be carry-over from other donors' samples.

This clonotype was seen a handful of times. The J gene is TRBJ2-1, the V gene TRBV18, with D possibly matching TRBD2 (5 bases). The CDR3 consists of 14 residues. The V and J ends lost 8 bases and 4 bases respectively, with 15 bases between them. The germline V gene encodes CDR1 KGHSH and CDR2 LQKENI. The CDR3 here is CASTGKAPYNEQFF. CDR3 bases: TGTGCCAGCACCGGGAAGGCCCCTTACAATGAGCAGTTCTTC.

This clonotype came up many times. The rearrangement joins TRBV6-1 to TRBJ2-7, with D unclear. Germline V gene data show CDR1 as MNHNS and CDR2 as SASEGT. CDR3 length: 11 amino acids. The V gene lost 1 base and the J gene lost 6 bases, with 4 bases spanning the gap. The CDR3 spells CASSEVGEQYF. The CDR3 region has the DNA TGTGCCAGCAGTGAAGTTGGCGAGCAGTACTTC.

This clonotype was observed at least ten times. The rearrangement links TRBV7-3 to TRBJ2-2; no clear D. The V end was cut by 5 bases, the J end by 4 bases, with 8 bases between. CDR3 length: 13 amino acids. Germline assignment: CDR1 SGHTA and CDR2 FQGTGA. CDR3 residues: CASSDKTTGELFF. In DNA form, the CDR3 reads TGTGCCAGCAGCGACAAAACCACCGGGGAGCTGTTTTTT.

This clonotype was seen many times. The V call is TRBV13, the J call TRBJ1-6; TRBD1 is a possible D gene (5 bases). Trimming stripped 3 bases from V and 8 bases from J, with 17 bases between. Germline lookup yields CDR1 PRHDT and CDR2 FYEKMQ (reference sequence). The CDR3 contains 16 residues. The chain's CDR3 is CASSLVRGALDSPLHF. The CDR3 nucleotides read TGTGCCAGCAGCTTGGTAAGGGGCGCTTTGGATTCACCCCTCCACTTT.

The rearrangement uses TRBV12-3 or TRBV12-4 and TRBJ1-1; 7 positions match TRBD1. This CDR3 spans 14 amino acids. Unmatched junction bases numbered 8, after V lost 6 bases and J lost 4 bases. CDR3 amino acids: CASSLRQGGTEAFF. Here the CDR3 DNA reads TGTGCCAGCAGCCTCAGACAGGGCGGCACTGAAGCTTTCTTT.

The genes are TRBV19 and TRBJ2-7, with D possibly matching TRBD2 (5 bases). This CDR3 region has 14 residues. From germline, CDR1 is LNHDA and CDR2 SQIVND (reference sequence). V was clipped by 4 bases and J by 6 bases, with 16 bases between them. CDR3 sequence (DNA): TGTGCCAGTAGTACCGCCGGGATGGGCGGCGAGCAGTACTTC. This codes for CASSTAGMGGEQYF.

The V and J genes are TRBV2 and TRBJ2-5; 12 bases fit TRBD2. The CDR3 has 15 amino acids. Trimming at V came to 6 bases and at J to 5 bases, leaving 7 bases not matched to a gene. The germline V gene encodes CDR1 SNHLY and CDR2 FYNNEI. The CDR3 is CASSSSGGVGETQYF. The CDR3, as DNA: TGTGCCAGCAGCTCTAGCGGGGGGGTGGGTGAGACCCAGTACTTC. Looking up the rest from reference TRBV2 and TRBJ2-5 gives the full variable domain: EPEVTQTPSHQVTQMGQEVILRCVPISNHLYFYWYRQILGQKVEFLVSFYNNEISEKSEIFDDQFSVERPDGSNFTLKIRSTKLEDSAMYFCASSSSGGVGETQYFGPGTRLLVL.

This chain joins TRBV7-9 and TRBJ1-6; 9 bases map to TRBD1. The CDR3 has 16 amino acids. Germline V gene lookup returns CDR1 SEHNR and CDR2 FQNEAQ (reference sequence). V lost 5 bases and J lost 5; bases outside the gene matches: 7. The CDR3 DNA sequence: TGTGCCAGCAGCACTCGACAGGGGGTAAATAATTCACCCCTCCACTTT. Amino acids: CASSTRQGVNNSPLHF.

This chain joins TRBV9 and TRBJ2-5; D is perhaps TRBD2 (6 bases). The V gene lost 3 bases and the J gene lost 4 bases, with 22 bases spanning the gap. The CDR3 contains 17 residues. Per germline, CDR1 SGDLS and CDR2 YYNGEE. CDR3 loop: CASSEPPGSRGGETQYF. In DNA form, the CDR3 reads TGTGCCAGCAGCGAACCCCCCGGGAGTCGGGGTGGAGAGACCCAGTACTTC.

The sample holds many counts of this clonotype. V is TRBV4-1 and J is TRBJ2-5, with TRBD2 matching 14 bases. The J segment lost 4 bases and the V segment lost 3 bases, leaving 1 base of the junction unmatched. Germline V lookup: CDR1 MGHRA, CDR2 YSYEKL. The CDR3 contains 15 residues. The CDR3 here is CASSQGTSGRETQYF. In nucleotides, the CDR3 is TGCGCCAGCAGCCAGGGGACTAGCGGGAGAGAGACCCAGTACTTC.

On this clonotype: A much larger clone is a single base away; this may be a read error. The chain is built from TRBV9 and TRBJ1-3; D unclear. CDR1 is SGDLS, CDR2 YYNGEE, per germline. The CDR3 length is 15 residues. CDR3 loop: CASNVEGTSGNTTYF. As DNA, the CDR3 is TGTGCCAGCAACGTAGAAGGAACCTCTGGAAACACCACATATTTT. Full variable domain (rest looked up from reference TRBV9 and TRBJ1-3): DSGVTQTPKHLITATGQRVTLRCSPRSGDLSVYWYQQSLDQGLQFLIQYYNGEERAKGNILERFSAQQFPDLHSELNLSSLELGDSALYFCASNVEGTSGNTTYFGEGSWLTVV.

This clonotype was counted at least ten times. The gene calls are TRBV20-1 and TRBJ2-3, with 9 bases lining up with TRBD2. Per germline, CDR1 DFQATT and CDR2 SNEGSKA (reference sequence). This CDR3 contains 17 residues. With 3 bases clipped from V and 4 bases from J, the junction kept 14 bases outside the gene matches. CDR3 bases: TGCAGTGCTAGGAGGCTAGCGGGACGAGAAGGCTCAGATACGCAGTATTTT. This translates into CSARRLAGREGSDTQYF.

This clonotype was detected ten times or more. This rearrangement joins TRBV29-1 to TRBJ1-5, with 7 bases fitting TRBD1. With 6 bases clipped from V and 2 bases from J, the junction kept 10 bases outside the gene matches. CDR1 is SQVTM and CDR2 is ANQGSEA in the germline V gene. The CDR3 is 15 amino acids. CDR3 in DNA: TGCAGCGTCCCCGGAGACAGGGAGGGCAATCAGCCCCAGCATTTT. As protein: CSVPGDREGNQPQHF. The variable domain in full, completed from reference TRBV29-1 and TRBJ1-5, reads SAVISQKPSRDICQRGTSLTIQCQVDSQVTMMFWYRQQPGQSLTLIATANQGSEATYESGFVIDKFPISRPNLTFSTLTVSNMSPEDSSIYLCSVPGDREGNQPQHFGDGTRLSIL.

The chain recombines TRBV6-1 with TRBJ2-7; D not certain. The CDR3 sequence is 13 residues long. The germline gives CDR1 MNHNS, CDR2 SASEGT. V lost 1 base, J lost 0 bases, and 4 bases lay in between. The CDR3 sequence: CASSEGNSYEQYF. In DNA, the CDR3 is TGTGCCAGCAGTGAAGGAAACTCCTACGAGCAGTACTTC.

At least ten counts were recorded for this clonotype. The chain combines TRBV19 with TRBJ1-5; the match to TRBD1 covers 12 bases. The ends lost 3 bases at V and 2 bases at J; junction bases unmatched: 8. CDR3 size: 18 residues. Germline values: CDR1 LNHDA, CDR2 SQIVND (reference sequence). CDR3 nucleotides: TGTGCCAGTAGTATGTTGGGACAGGGGGCGGGGGGCAATCAGCCCCAGCATTTT. It encodes CASSMLGQGAGGNQPQHF.

This clonotype was seen ten or more times. This sequence joins TRBV15 and TRBJ1-5; 9 bases map to TRBD1. Germline V gene data show CDR1 as LNHNV and CDR2 as YYDKDF (reference sequence). Losses at the gene ends were 7 bases for V and 4 bases for J; bases not matched to a gene: 11. This CDR3 has 16 residues. The CDR3 here is CATTTIGQGKNQPQHF. The CDR3 nucleotides are TGTGCCACCACCACCATTGGACAGGGGAAGAATCAGCCCCAGCATTTT. The full variable domain, completed using reference TRBV15 and TRBJ1-5, is DAMVIQNPRYQVTQFGKPVTLSCSQTLNHNVMYWYQQKSSQAPKLLFHYYDKDFNNEADTPDNFQSRRPNTSFCFLDIRSPGLGDTAMYLCATTTIGQGKNQPQHFGDGTRLSIL.

This clonotype was recorded at least ten times. The gene calls are TRBV19 and TRBJ2-3; 7 bases are a match to TRBD2. V gave up 3 bases and J gave up 5 bases; unmatched junction bases: 8. This CDR3 contains 15 residues. From germline, CDR1 is LNHDA and CDR2 SQIVND (reference sequence). The CDR3 reads CASSIPAGLVDTQYF. The CDR3 DNA reads as TGTGCCAGTAGTATCCCAGCGGGATTGGTAGATACGCAGTATTTT.

This clonotype was counted at least ten times. This sequence joins TRBV4-3 and TRBJ1-2; D remains ambiguous. CDR1 is LGHNA, CDR2 YSLEER, per germline. Deletions cut 1 base from V and 5 bases from J, with 11 bases between. This CDR3 contains 14 residues. The CDR3 sequence: CASSQGGWGYGYTF. The CDR3 nucleotides are TGCGCCAGCAGCCAAGGAGGGTGGGGATATGGCTACACCTTC.

This chain links TRBV6-6 with TRBJ2-2, with D possibly being TRBD1 or TRBD2 (5 bases each). The CDR3 extends over 14 amino acids. Germline CDR1 reads MNHNY; CDR2 reads SVGAGI (reference sequence). V lost 0 bases and J lost 5, with 7 bases in between. The CDR3 coding sequence is TGTGCCAGCAGTTACTCGAGGGGAACCGGGGAGCTGTTTTTT. Amino acid sequence: CASSYSRGTGELFF.

With respect to this clonotype: A read error may account for a junction end that differs from germline. The chain couples TRBV19 to TRBJ2-3, with 12 bases that match TRBD2. CDR1 and CDR2 from the germline V gene are LNHDA and SQIVND (reference sequence). The CDR3 sequence is 17 residues long. The CDR3 nucleotides are TGTGCCAGTAGTTCCTTAGGGACTAGCGGGTTCACAGATACGCAGTCTTTT. This sequence encodes CASSSLGTSGFTDTQSF.